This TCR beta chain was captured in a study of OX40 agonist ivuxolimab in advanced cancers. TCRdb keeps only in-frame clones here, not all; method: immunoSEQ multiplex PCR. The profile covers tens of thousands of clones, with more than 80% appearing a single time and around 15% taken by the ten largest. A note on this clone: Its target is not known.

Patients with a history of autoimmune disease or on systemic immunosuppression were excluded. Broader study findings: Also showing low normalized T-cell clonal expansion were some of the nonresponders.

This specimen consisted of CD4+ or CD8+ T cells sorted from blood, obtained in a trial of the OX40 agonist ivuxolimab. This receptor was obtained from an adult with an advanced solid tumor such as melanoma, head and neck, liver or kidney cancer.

The CDR3 DNA reads TGTGCCAGCAACGACGGGGCGGTTAATTCACCCCTCCACTTT. Residues: CASNDGAVNSPLHF. This chain connects TRBV9 to TRBJ1-6, with TRBD1 as a possible D gene (5 bases). Looked up from germline, CDR1 is SGDLS and CDR2 is YYNGEE. V was cut by 6 bases and J by 6 bases, with 13 bases left in between. This CDR3 contains 14 residues.